These 10 T cell receptor beta chains came from one sample sequenced in a study of cytomegalovirus exposure and HLA in healthy donors. 13 Jbeta primers and 60 Vbeta primers were used for the PCR. TCRdb's table, derived via immunoSEQ multiplex PCR, lists solely in-frame clones and lacks some. Among about 180,000 clones listed, roughly 80% were seen once. The sequenced material came from PBMCs. All receptors derive from a man aged 35 to 55 in good health and CMV-seronegative.

J is TRBJ1-5 and V is TRBV6-1; 7 positions match TRBD1. V shed 6 bases, J shed 4 bases, and the junction held 9 bases outside the gene matches. The CDR3 runs 15 residues. Germline values: CDR1 MNHNS, CDR2 SASEGT. Here the CDR3 DNA reads TGTGCCAGCAGAGGTACAGGGGTAAGGAATCAGCCCCAGCATTTT. Residues: CASRGTGVRNQPQHF.

The V and J genes are TRBV6-5 and TRBJ2-2, with 7 bases aligning to TRBD2. Germline V gene lookup returns CDR1 MNHEY and CDR2 SVGAGI. This CDR3 contains 15 residues. V shed 7 bases, J shed 4 bases, and the junction held 9 bases outside the gene matches. DNA of the CDR3: TGTGCCAGCAACAACCCGTGGGGGGGCACCGGGGAGCTGTTTTTT. Translation: CASNNPWGGTGELFF.

This chain uses TRBV30 with TRBJ1-1; TRBD1 aligns across 8 bases. V lost 5 bases and J lost 5; bases outside the gene matches: 10. The CDR3 consists of 14 residues. CDR1 and CDR2 (germline): GTSNPN, SVGIG (reference sequence). CDR3 DNA: TGTGCCTGGGATACCGGACAGGGTAGAACTGAAGCTTTCTTT. This translates into CAWDTGQGRTEAFF.

This clone was counted between two and nine times. The chain recombines TRBV11-1 with TRBJ2-5; maybe TRBD1 (6 bases). In germline, CDR1 is SGHAT, CDR2 FQDESV (reference sequence). V was pared by 5 bases and J by 5 bases, with 15 bases between. This CDR3 has 14 amino acids. The CDR3 sequence is CASSQNRAWETQYF. The CDR3 DNA reads TGTGCCAGCAGCCAAAACAGGGCGTGGGAGACCCAGTACTTC.

The rearrangement joins TRBV2 to TRBJ1-2; D may be TRBD1 (5 bases). Trimming took off 4 bases at V and 4 bases at J, with 10 bases between the two ends. The CDR3 is 13 amino acids. Per germline, CDR1 SNHLY and CDR2 FYNNEI. The CDR3 sequence is CASSAEQVYGYTF. For the CDR3, the DNA is TGTGCCAGCAGTGCCGAACAGGTCTATGGCTACACCTTC.

The rearrangement links TRBV2 to TRBJ2-5, with TRBD1 as a possible D gene (5 bases). The DNA matches TRBJ2-7 better at its end, which makes the J call doubtful. Looked up from germline, CDR1 is SNHLY and CDR2 is FYNNEI. This CDR3 contains 14 residues. CDR3 amino acids: CASRQDRPYYEQYF. CDR3 in DNA: TGTGCCAGCAGGCAAGACAGACCATACTACGAGCAGTACTTC.

The CDR3 loop is CASSQGQWEETQYF. The CDR3 coding sequence is TGCGCCAGCAGCCAGGGACAGTGGGAAGAGACCCAGTACTTC. This rearrangement joins TRBV5-1 to TRBJ2-5; 7 nucleotides match TRBD1. V lost 4 bases and J lost 3; bases outside the gene matches: 6. The CDR3 is made up of 14 amino acids. Germline V gene lookup returns CDR1 SGHRS and CDR2 YFSETQ.

This chain joins TRBV7-2 and TRBJ2-2; TRBD2 matches 8 bases. CDR3 length: 17 amino acids. Trimming removed 1 base from V and 7 bases from J; junction bases left unmatched: 11. Germline V gene data show CDR1 as SGHTA and CDR2 as FQGNSA. CDR3: CASSLVPAGVGGGELFF. The CDR3 DNA sequence: TGTGCCAGCAGCTTAGTCCCAGCGGGGGTCGGCGGCGGGGAGCTGTTTTTT.

The genes are TRBV19 and TRBJ2-1; tentatively, D is TRBD2 (5 bases). The CDR3 extends over 13 amino acids. The ends were cut back, 6 bases at V and 7 bases at J, with 13 bases in the middle. Germline loops: CDR1 LNHDA, CDR2 SQIVND (reference sequence). DNA for the CDR3: TGTGCCAGTAGGGGTCTGGGAGTGAATGAGCAGTTCTTC. Translation: CASRGLGVNEQFF.

The V and J genes are TRBV5-1 and TRBJ1-3, with D maybe TRBD1 (6 bases). The CDR3 sequence is 16 residues long. CDR1 SGHRS and CDR2 YFSETQ come from the germline V gene. Trimming stripped 4 bases from V and 0 bases from J, with 14 bases between. CDR3 protein: CASSRGHAHSGNTIYF. In DNA, the CDR3 is TGCGCCAGCAGCCGGGGACACGCACACTCTGGAAACACCATATATTTT.